This T cell receptor (beta chain) derives from a study of T cell repertoires in cytomegalovirus infection (dated by TCRdb to between 2018 and 2020). The study in broad terms: The HLA type of each donor mattered for the analysis, because public TCR beta signatures pointed to carriage of CMV infection along with the matching HLA type. Points the paper makes about the study in general: The ex vivo response was dominated by HLA-C-restricted CMV-specific TCR beta clonotypes, which also provided the single most frequent clonotype in two of eight donors. Carriers of CMV infection plus the relevant HLA type were discriminated by the cumulative frequency of public TCR beta family members in the study cohort and in an independent roughly 340-donor cohort.

This clonotype was seen at least ten times. What antigen it recognizes has not been identified. The input lacks base qualities; no much larger clone sits a single base away. The sequencer was an Illumina HiSeq 1500. Using fastp trimming at Q25 and MiXCR clonotype assembly, TCRdb reanalyzed the public sequencing data and kept in-frame beta chains. For every CDR3 protein sequence, its rows merge into one entry that carries the most common genes and DNA. Present in this sample are 680,000 or so distinct CDR3 sequences, about 40% of which were seen just once. Around 2.8% of the sample comes from the top ten. The junction shows trimming of 6 bases on V and 4 bases on J, plus 7 bases between the germline ends. The CDR3, from cysteine to phenylalanine, totals 12 residues. The kept DNA is CDR3 alone, 36 bases in frame from the first base. From the germline V gene (reference sequence), CDR1 is SEHNR and CDR2 is FQNEAQ.

Recombination linked TRBV7-9 to TRBJ1-5, with the D gene too uncertain to name. This clonotype was obtained from a human donor in good health (CMV status not recorded). Some clones in this sample may be carry-over from other donors' samples. The sample was PBMCs. The DNA sequence follows: TGTGCCAGCAGTTCGCAGAATCAGCCCCAGCATTTT. This codes for CASSSQNQPQHF.